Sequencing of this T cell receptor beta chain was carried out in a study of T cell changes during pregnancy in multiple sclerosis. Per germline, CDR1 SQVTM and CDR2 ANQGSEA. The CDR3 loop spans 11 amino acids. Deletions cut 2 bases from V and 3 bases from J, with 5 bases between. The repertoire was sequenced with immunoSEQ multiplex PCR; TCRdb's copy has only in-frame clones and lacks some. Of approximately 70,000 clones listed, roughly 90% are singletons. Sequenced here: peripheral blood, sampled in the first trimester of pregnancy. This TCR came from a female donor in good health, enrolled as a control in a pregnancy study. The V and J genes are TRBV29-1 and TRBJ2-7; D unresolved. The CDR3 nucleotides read TGCAGCGTTGAATCCAACTACGAGCAGTACTTC. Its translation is CSVESNYEQYF.